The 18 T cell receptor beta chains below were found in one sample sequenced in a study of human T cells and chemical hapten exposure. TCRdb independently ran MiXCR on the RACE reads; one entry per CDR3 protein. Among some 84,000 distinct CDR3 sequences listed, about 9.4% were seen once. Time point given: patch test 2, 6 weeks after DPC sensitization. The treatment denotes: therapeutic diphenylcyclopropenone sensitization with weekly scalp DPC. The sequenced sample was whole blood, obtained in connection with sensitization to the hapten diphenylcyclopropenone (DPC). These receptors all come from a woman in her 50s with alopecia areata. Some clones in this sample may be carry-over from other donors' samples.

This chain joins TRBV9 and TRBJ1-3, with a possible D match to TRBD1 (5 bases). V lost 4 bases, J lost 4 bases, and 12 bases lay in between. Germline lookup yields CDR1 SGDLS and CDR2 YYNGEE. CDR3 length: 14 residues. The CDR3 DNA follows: TGTGCCAGCAGCTTGCTGGGGGACGGAAACACCATATATTTT. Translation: CASSLLGDGNTIYF.

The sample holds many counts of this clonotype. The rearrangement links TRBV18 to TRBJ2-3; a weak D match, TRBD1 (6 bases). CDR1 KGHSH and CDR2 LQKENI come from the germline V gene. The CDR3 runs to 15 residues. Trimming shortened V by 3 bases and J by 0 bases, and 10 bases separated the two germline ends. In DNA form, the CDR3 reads TGTGCCAGCTCACCCGGACAGACTAGCACAGATACGCAGTATTTT. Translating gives CASSPGQTSTDTQYF.

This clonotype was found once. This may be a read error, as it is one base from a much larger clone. CDR3 in amino acids: CASEYEDRVSYEQYF. In DNA form, the CDR3 reads TGTGCCAGCGAGTATGAGGACCGGGTATCCTACGAGCAGTACTTC. V gene TRBV6-1 combines with J gene TRBJ2-7; D not resolved. The V gene's germline CDR1 is MNHNS and CDR2 SASEGT. The germline V and J ends were trimmed by 8 bases and 1 base, with 18 bases remaining between them. The CDR3 extends over 15 amino acids.

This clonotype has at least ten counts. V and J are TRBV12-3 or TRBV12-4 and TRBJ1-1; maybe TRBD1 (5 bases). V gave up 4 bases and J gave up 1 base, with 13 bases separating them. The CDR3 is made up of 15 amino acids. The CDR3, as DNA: TGTGCCAGCAGTTCCCAGACAGTTAGGAACACTGAAGCTTTCTTT. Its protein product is CASSSQTVRNTEAFF.

The CDR3 here is CASLSGQGALGAFF. The CDR3 coding sequence is TGTGCCAGCTTGAGTGGACAGGGGGCCCTCGGGGCTTTCTTT. The chain is built from TRBV7-2 and TRBJ1-1, with 11 bases identical to TRBD1. After removal of 8 bases from V and 11 bases from J, the junction contained 13 bases not matched to a gene. Germline-derived CDR1 and CDR2 are SGHTA and FQGNSA. The CDR3 is made up of 14 amino acids.

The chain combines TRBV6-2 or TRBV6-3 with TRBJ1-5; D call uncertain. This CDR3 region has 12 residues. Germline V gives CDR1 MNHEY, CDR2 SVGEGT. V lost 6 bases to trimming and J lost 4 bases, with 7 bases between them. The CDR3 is CASSRPNQPQHF. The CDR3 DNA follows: TGTGCCAGCAGCCGCCCTAATCAGCCCCAGCATTTT.

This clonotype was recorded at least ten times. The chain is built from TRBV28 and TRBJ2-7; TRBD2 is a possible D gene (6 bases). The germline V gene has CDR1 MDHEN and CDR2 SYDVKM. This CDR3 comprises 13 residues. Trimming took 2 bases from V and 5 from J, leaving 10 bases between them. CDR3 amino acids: CASSLGGYHEQYF. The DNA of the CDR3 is TGTGCCAGCAGTTTAGGGGGGTACCACGAGCAGTACTTC.

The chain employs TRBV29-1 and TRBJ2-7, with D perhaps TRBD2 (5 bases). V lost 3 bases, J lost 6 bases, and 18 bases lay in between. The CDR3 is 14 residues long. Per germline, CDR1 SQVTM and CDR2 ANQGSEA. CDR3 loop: CSVDGSGGIGEQYF. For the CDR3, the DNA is TGCAGCGTTGATGGTTCAGGAGGAATAGGCGAGCAGTACTTC.

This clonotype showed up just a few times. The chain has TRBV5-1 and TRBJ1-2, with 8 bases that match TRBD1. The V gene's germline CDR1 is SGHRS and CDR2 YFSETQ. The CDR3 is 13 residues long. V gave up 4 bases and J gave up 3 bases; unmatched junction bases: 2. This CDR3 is CASSLTGDYGYTF. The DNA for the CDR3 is TGCGCCAGCAGCCTGACAGGGGACTATGGCTACACCTTC.

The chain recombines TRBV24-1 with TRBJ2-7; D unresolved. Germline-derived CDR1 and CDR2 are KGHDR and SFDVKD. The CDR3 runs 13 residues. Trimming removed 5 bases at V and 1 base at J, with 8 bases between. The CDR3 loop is CATSVYNSYEQYF. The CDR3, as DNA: TGTGCCACCAGTGTCTACAATTCCTACGAGCAGTACTTC.

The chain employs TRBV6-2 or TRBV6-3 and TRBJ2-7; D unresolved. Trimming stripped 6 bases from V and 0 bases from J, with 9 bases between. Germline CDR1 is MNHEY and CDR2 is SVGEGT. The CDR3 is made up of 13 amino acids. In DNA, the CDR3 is TGTGCCAGCAGAGGACCGGCCTCCTACGAGCAGTACTTC. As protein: CASRGPASYEQYF.

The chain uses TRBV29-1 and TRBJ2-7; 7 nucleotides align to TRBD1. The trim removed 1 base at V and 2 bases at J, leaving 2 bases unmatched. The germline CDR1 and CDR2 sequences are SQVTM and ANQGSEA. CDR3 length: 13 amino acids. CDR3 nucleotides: TGCAGCGTTGAAGCGGGACAGCCCTACGAGCAGTACTTC. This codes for CSVEAGQPYEQYF.

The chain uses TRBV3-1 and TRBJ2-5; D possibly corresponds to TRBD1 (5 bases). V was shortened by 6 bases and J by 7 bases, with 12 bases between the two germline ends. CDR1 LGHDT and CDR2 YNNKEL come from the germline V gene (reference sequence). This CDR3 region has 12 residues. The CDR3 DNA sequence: TGTGCCAGCAGACACCTAAGGGGGACCCAGTACTTC. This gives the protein CASRHLRGTQYF.

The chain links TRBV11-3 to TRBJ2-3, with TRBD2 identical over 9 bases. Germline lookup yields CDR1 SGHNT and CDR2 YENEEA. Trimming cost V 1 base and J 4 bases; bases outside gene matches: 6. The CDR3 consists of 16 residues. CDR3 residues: CASSLGLAGHADTQYF. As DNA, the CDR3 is TGTGCCAGCAGCTTAGGGCTAGCGGGACATGCAGATACGCAGTATTTT.

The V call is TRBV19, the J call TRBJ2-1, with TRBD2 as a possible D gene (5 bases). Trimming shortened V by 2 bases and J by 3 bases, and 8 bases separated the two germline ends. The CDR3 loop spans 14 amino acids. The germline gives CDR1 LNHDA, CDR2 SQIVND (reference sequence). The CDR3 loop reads CASSIPRDYNEQFF. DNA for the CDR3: TGTGCCAGTAGTATACCCCGGGACTACAATGAGCAGTTCTTC.

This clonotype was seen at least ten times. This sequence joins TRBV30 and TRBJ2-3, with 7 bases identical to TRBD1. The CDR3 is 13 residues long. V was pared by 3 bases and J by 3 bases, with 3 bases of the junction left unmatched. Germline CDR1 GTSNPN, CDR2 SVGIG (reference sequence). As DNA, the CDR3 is TGTGCCTGGAGGAGGACAGGAACAGATACGCAGTATTTT. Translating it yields CAWRRTGTDTQYF.

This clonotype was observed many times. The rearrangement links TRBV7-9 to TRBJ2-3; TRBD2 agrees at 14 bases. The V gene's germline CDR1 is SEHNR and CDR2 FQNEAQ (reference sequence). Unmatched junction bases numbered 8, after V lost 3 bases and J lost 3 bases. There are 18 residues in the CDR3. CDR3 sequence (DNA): TGTGCCAGCAGCTTCCCCCGTCGACTAGCGGGAGGGACAGATACGCAGTATTTT. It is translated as CASSFPRRLAGGTDTQYF.

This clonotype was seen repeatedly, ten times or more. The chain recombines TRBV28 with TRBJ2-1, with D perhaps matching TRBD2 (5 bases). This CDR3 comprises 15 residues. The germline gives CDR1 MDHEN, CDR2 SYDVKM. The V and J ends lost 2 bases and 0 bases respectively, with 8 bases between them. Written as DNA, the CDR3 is TGTGCCAGCAGTTTAGTTACTAGCTCCTACAATGAGCAGTTCTTC. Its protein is CASSLVTSSYNEQFF.